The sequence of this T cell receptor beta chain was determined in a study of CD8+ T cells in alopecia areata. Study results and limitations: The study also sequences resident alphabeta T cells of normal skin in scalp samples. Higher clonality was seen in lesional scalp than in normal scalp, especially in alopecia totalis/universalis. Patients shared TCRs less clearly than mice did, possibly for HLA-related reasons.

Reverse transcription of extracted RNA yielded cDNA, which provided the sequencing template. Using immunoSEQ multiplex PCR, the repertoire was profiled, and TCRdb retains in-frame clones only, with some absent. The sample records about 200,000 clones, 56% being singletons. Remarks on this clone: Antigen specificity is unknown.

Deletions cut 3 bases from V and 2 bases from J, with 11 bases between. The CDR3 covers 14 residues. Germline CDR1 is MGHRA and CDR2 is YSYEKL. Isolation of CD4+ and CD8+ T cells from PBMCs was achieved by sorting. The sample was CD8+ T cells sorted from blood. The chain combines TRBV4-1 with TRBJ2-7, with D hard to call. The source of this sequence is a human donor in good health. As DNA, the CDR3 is TGCGCCAGCAGCCACGGCCCCATCGCCTACGAGCAGTACTTC. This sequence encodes CASSHGPIAYEQYF.